This entry lists 25 T cell receptor beta chains sequenced from one sample in a study of tumour-infiltrating T cells in Burkitt lymphoma. Sequencing used immunoSEQ multiplex PCR; TCRdb keeps in-frame clones, though not all of them. Of 46,000 or so clones detected, around 32% appear once; the ten largest clones hold under 3.5%. Source material: tumor tissue. The receptors derive from a human donor with Burkitt lymphoma.

There are a few counts of this clone. This chain joins TRBV5-1 and TRBJ1-2; D gene ambiguous. The CDR3 runs 13 residues. CDR1 is SGHRS and CDR2 is YFSETQ in the germline V gene. V lost 1 base and J lost 8, with 12 bases in between. The CDR3 spells CASSLKGLWGYTF. The CDR3 nucleotides read TGCGCCAGCAGCTTGAAGGGCCTGTGGGGCTACACCTTC. Supplemented by reference TRBV5-1 and TRBJ1-2, the full variable domain reads KAGVTQTPRYLIKTRGQQVTLSCSPISGHRSVSWYQQTPGQGLQFLFEYFSETQRNKGNFPGRFSGRQFSNSRSEMNVSTLELGDSALYLCASSLKGLWGYTFGSGTRLTVV.

In its sample, this clone was seen a few times. The CDR3 loop is CASSLDRFYEQYF. DNA for the CDR3: TGTGCCAGCAGCTTAGATAGGTTCTACGAGCAGTACTTC. J is TRBJ2-7 and V is TRBV13; D not certain. V was cut by 1 base and J by 3 bases, with 7 bases left in between. CDR3 length equals 13 residues. CDR1 and CDR2 from the germline V gene are PRHDT and FYEKMQ (reference sequence).

This chain links TRBV6-5 with TRBJ1-5; a possible D gene is TRBD1 (5 bases). V was cut by 6 bases and J by 0 bases, with 12 bases left in between. The length of the CDR3 is 15 residues. Germline assignment: CDR1 MNHEY and CDR2 SVGAGI. CDR3 coding DNA: TGTGCCAGCAGACGGGACGGTTATAGCAATCAGCCCCAGCATTTT. Residues: CASRRDGYSNQPQHF.

This clone was recorded a few times. The chain links TRBV7-9 to TRBJ2-2, with TRBD1 as a possible D gene (6 bases). Germline assignment: CDR1 SEHNR and CDR2 FQNEAQ (reference sequence). The ends were cut back, 1 base at V and 6 bases at J, with 9 bases in the middle. The CDR3 runs 14 residues. CDR3 bases: TGTGCCAGCAGCTTAGTGACAGGCCCCGGGGAGCTGTTTTTT. Residues: CASSLVTGPGELFF.

In this sample, this clone turned up a few times. The chain links TRBV7-2 to TRBJ1-2; no clear D. The germline V gene has CDR1 SGHTA and CDR2 FQGNSA. The CDR3 runs 15 residues. Between the trimmed V and J ends, which lost 2 bases and 4 bases, there was a span of 14 bases. Here the CDR3 reads CASSLRVGEFYGYTF. CDR3 DNA: TGTGCCAGCAGCTTAAGGGTCGGGGAGTTCTATGGCTACACCTTC.

This chain joins TRBV27 and TRBJ2-1, with TRBD1 matching over 8 bases. The CDR3 sequence is 15 residues long. V lost 0 bases, J lost 6 bases, and 4 bases stayed unmatched. CDR1 MNHEY and CDR2 SMNVEV come from the germline V gene (reference sequence). The CDR3 nucleotides are TGTGCCAGCAGTTTATCTTACAGGGGGTTCAATGAGCAGTTCTTC. This codes for CASSLSYRGFNEQFF.

The sample holds a few counts of this clone. CDR3 DNA: TGCGCCAGCAGCCTACATTCTCCCGGGACCGGGGCCGGGGAGCTGTTTTTT. It codes for CASSLHSPGTGAGELFF. The V gene is TRBV4-1, the J gene TRBJ2-2; TRBD1 or TRBD2 may be the D gene (5 bases each). V gave up 4 bases and J gave up 6 bases, with 21 bases separating them. CDR3 size: 17 residues. Germline V gives CDR1 MGHRA, CDR2 YSYEKL.

In this sample, this clone turned up a few times. The chain has TRBV10-3 and TRBJ1-4; D gene unclear. From germline, CDR1 is ENHRY and CDR2 SYGVKD. This CDR3 is built from 13 residues. V was cut by 8 bases and J by 8 bases, with 15 bases left in between. As DNA, the CDR3 is TGTGCCATCGGGCCTGGGCAACGAGAAAAACTGTTTTTT. This encodes CAIGPGQREKLFF.

V and J are TRBV27 and TRBJ2-7, with D tentatively TRBD1 or TRBD2 (5 bases each). V was clipped by 6 bases and J by 3 bases, with 18 bases between them. Per germline, CDR1 MNHEY and CDR2 SMNVEV (reference sequence). The CDR3 sequence is 15 residues long. CDR3 DNA sequence: TGTGCCAGCAGCCCCCTTCGGGGCACACACTACGAGCAGTACTTC. This translates into CASSPLRGTHYEQYF.

The chain uses TRBV4-3 and TRBJ2-3; TRBD2 is a possible D gene (7 bases). V dropped 0 bases and J dropped 2 bases, with 9 bases sitting between them. The CDR3 runs 15 residues. Germline V lookup: CDR1 LGHNA, CDR2 YSLEER. The CDR3 loop is CASSQERGPTDTQYF. DNA for the CDR3: TGCGCCAGCAGCCAAGAGCGGGGGCCCACAGATACGCAGTATTTT.

The chain is built from TRBV5-6 and TRBJ2-5; the match to TRBD1 covers 7 bases. V shed 0 bases and J 5 bases; nucleotides not matched to a gene: 4. This CDR3 contains 14 residues. Looked up from germline, CDR1 is SGHDT and CDR2 is YYEEEE. CDR3 nucleotides: TGTGCCAGCAGCTTGGACAGGGGCTGGGAGACCCAGTACTTC. This sequence encodes CASSLDRGWETQYF.

Only a few counts were recorded for this clone. The gene calls are TRBV5-4 and TRBJ1-2, with TRBD1 matching 7 bases. The CDR3 consists of 16 residues. V trimming: 4 bases; J trimming: 4 bases; junction bases outside the gene matches: 13. The germline V gene encodes CDR1 SGHNT and CDR2 YYREEE (reference sequence). The CDR3 sequence is CASSHEGAGAGYGYTF. The DNA for the CDR3 is TGTGCCAGCAGCCATGAGGGGGCAGGTGCGGGCTATGGCTACACCTTC.

CDR3 DNA sequence: TGCAGTGCTACCGACAACACTGAAGCTTTCTTT. Translating gives CSATDNTEAFF. The V call is TRBV20-1, the J call TRBJ1-1; D gene ambiguous. From germline, CDR1 is DFQATT and CDR2 SNEGSKA (reference sequence). Trimming pared 4 bases from V and 2 bases from J, leaving 5 bases between. There are 11 residues in the CDR3.

The rearrangement uses TRBV10-2 and TRBJ2-1; 10 bases fit TRBD1. The CDR3 has 16 residues. Germline V lookup: CDR1 WSHSY, CDR2 SAAADI. Germline trimming cut 6 bases from V and 5 bases from J; bases unmatched to any gene: 10. CDR3 bases: TGCGCCAGCAGAGGACTGGGACAGGGGTCCGACAATGAGCAGTTCTTC. Its protein product is CASRGLGQGSDNEQFF.

The CDR3 sequence is CASRPLGTGGPTGNQPQHF. CDR3 nucleotide sequence: TGTGCCAGTAGGCCACTTGGGACAGGGGGCCCGACGGGCAATCAGCCCCAGCATTTT. The chain uses TRBV19 and TRBJ1-5; 12 positions agree with TRBD1. Per germline, CDR1 LNHDA and CDR2 SQIVND (reference sequence). The CDR3 consists of 19 residues. The ends lost 6 bases at V and 2 bases at J; junction bases unmatched: 14.

This rearrangement joins TRBV27 to TRBJ2-2, with D uncertain. Germline V CDR1 and CDR2: MNHEY, SMNVEV (reference sequence). The germline V and J ends were trimmed by 3 bases and 7 bases, with 15 bases remaining between them. The CDR3 covers 15 residues. CDR3 coding DNA: TGTGCCAGCAGTTTGAGAGACCCGGTGGGCGGGGAGCTGTTTTTT. Translated: CASSLRDPVGGELFF.

The chain links TRBV20-1 to TRBJ1-1; 7 bases agree with TRBD1. This CDR3 region has 10 residues. In germline, CDR1 is DFQATT, CDR2 SNEGSKA (reference sequence). J gave up 7 bases and V 7 bases, and 3 bases lay outside the gene matches. In DNA form, the CDR3 reads TGCAGTGTCAGGGACAGTGAAGCTTTCTTT. Encoded protein: CSVRDSEAFF.

This clone was detected only a few times. This chain connects TRBV5-1 to TRBJ2-1; D possibly matches TRBD1 or TRBD2 (5 bases each). Germline V CDR1 and CDR2: SGHRS, YFSETQ. This CDR3 comprises 15 residues. V gave up 4 bases and J gave up 0 bases, with 11 bases separating them. CDR3 sequence: CASSPLGDSYNEQFF. The DNA for the CDR3 is TGCGCCAGCAGCCCCCTGGGGGACTCCTACAATGAGCAGTTCTTC.

This clone appeared a few times. V gene TRBV30 combines with J gene TRBJ2-7, with unresolved D. V was trimmed by 6 bases and J by 1 base, leaving 13 bases between them. Germline CDR1 reads GTSNPN; CDR2 reads SVGIG (reference sequence). The CDR3 totals 13 residues. CDR3 protein: CACFSPISYEQYF. DNA for the CDR3: TGTGCCTGTTTTAGTCCGATTTCCTACGAGCAGTACTTC.

CDR3 loop: CASSPGLGEGSYEQYF. CDR3 bases: TGTGCCAGCTCACCAGGCCTAGGGGAAGGGTCCTACGAGCAGTACTTC. The chain joins TRBV18 to TRBJ2-7, with D perhaps TRBD1 (5 bases). Per the germline V gene, CDR1 is KGHSH and CDR2 is LQKENI. This CDR3 has 16 amino acids. The ends were cut back, 2 bases at V and 1 base at J, with 15 bases in the middle.

The chain employs TRBV19 and TRBJ1-2; no reliable D call. V lost 2 bases, J lost 5 bases, and 12 bases lay in between. CDR3 length: 14 amino acids. CDR1 and CDR2 (germline): LNHDA, SQIVND (reference sequence). The CDR3 region has the DNA TGTGCCAGTAGTATACCGGGGTCCTCTTATGGCTACACCTTC. Amino acid sequence: CASSIPGSSYGYTF.

This clone was recorded a few times. V usage is TRBV5-4 and J usage is TRBJ2-7, with no clear D. The germline CDR1 and CDR2 sequences are SGHNT and YYREEE (reference sequence). CDR3 length: 14 residues. V gave up 2 bases and J gave up 2 bases, with 11 bases separating them. CDR3 region: CASSFYGTTYEQYF. In DNA, the CDR3 is TGTGCCAGCAGCTTCTACGGTACAACCTACGAGCAGTACTTC.

CDR3 amino acids: CASSISPRQGGNSPLHF. In DNA, the CDR3 is TGTGCCAGTAGTATATCTCCCCGACAGGGTGGCAATTCACCCCTCCACTTT. The V gene is TRBV19, the J gene TRBJ1-6; 7 positions agree with TRBD1. CDR3 length equals 17 residues. From germline, CDR1 is LNHDA and CDR2 SQIVND (reference sequence). The junction had 11 bases not matched to a gene; V was cut back by 2 bases and J by 7 bases.

This chain links TRBV5-4 with TRBJ1-3; no definite D call. The CDR3 runs to 13 residues. Germline CDR1 SGHNT, CDR2 YYREEE (reference sequence). V shed 4 bases and J shed 8 bases, with 13 bases lying between them. In DNA form, the CDR3 reads TGTGCCAGCAGCCGGGGTCTCCTCGACACCATATATTTT. It yields the protein CASSRGLLDTIYF.

V and J are TRBV7-2 and TRBJ2-7, with D tentatively TRBD2 (7 bases). Trimming left V 5 bases short and J 9 bases short, with 23 bases between. The CDR3 has 15 amino acids. Germline V gene sequence: CDR1 SGHTA, CDR2 FQGNSA. The DNA for the CDR3 is TGTGCCAGCAGCCGCTCCGAGGGGGGGAGGTCCCGGCAGTACTTC. Its translation: CASSRSEGGRSRQYF.